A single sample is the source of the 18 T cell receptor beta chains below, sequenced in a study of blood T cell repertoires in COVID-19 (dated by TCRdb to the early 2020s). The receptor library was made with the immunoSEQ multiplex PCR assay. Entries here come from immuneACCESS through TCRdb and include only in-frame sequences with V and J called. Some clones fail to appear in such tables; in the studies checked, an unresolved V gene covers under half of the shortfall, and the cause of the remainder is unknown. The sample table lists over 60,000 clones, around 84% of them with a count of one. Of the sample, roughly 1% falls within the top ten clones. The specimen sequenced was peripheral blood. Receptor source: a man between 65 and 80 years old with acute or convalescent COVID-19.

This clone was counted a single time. CDR3 sequence reads: CASSLPPWEAQYF. In DNA, the CDR3 is TGTGCCAGCAGCTTGCCGCCTTGGGAGGCCCAGTACTTC. The J gene is TRBJ2-5, the V gene TRBV5-6; D is possibly TRBD2 (6 bases). The CDR3 loop spans 13 amino acids. V was shortened by 1 base and J by 9 bases, with 13 bases between the two germline ends. Germline assignment: CDR1 SGHDT and CDR2 YYEEEE.

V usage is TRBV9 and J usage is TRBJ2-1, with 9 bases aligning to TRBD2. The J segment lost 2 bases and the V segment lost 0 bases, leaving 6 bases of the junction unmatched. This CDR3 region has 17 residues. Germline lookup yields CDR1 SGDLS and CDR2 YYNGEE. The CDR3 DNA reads TGTGCCAGCAGCGTAGTCGACGGACTAGCGCCCTACAATGAGCAGTTCTTC. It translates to CASSVVDGLAPYNEQFF.

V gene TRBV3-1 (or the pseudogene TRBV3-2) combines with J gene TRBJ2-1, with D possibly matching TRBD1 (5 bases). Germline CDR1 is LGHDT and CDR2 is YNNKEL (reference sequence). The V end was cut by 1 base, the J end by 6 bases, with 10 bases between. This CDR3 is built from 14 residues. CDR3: CASSQARAGNEQFF. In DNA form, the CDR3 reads TGTGCCAGCAGCCAAGCCAGGGCCGGCAATGAGCAGTTCTTC.

CDR3 amino acids: CASKYKNNEQFF. CDR3 nucleotides: TGCGCCAGCAAATACAAAAACAATGAGCAGTTCTTC. The V call is TRBV5-1, the J call TRBJ2-1; D not certain. CDR3 length equals 12 residues. Trimming took 6 bases from V and 5 from J, leaving 9 bases between them. Germline V gene sequence: CDR1 SGHRS, CDR2 YFSETQ.

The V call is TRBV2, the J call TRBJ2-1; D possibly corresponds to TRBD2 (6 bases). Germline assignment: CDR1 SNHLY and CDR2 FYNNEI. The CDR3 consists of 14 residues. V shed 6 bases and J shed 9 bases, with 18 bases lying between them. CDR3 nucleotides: TGTGCCAGCAGGAAGGACTCCGTTAGCGGTGAGCAGTTCTTC. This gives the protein CASRKDSVSGEQFF.

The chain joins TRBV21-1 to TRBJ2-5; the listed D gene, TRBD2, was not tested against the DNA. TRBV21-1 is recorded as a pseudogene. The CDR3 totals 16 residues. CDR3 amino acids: CASSKERRGGRETQYF. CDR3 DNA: TGTGCCAGCAGCAAAGAAAGGCGGGGGGGCCGGGAGACCCAGTACTTC.

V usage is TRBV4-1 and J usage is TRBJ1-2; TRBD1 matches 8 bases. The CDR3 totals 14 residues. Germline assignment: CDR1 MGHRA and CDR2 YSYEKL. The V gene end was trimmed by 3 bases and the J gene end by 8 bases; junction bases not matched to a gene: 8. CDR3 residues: CASSHTGQDEGYTF. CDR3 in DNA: TGCGCCAGCAGCCATACGGGACAGGATGAAGGCTACACCTTC.

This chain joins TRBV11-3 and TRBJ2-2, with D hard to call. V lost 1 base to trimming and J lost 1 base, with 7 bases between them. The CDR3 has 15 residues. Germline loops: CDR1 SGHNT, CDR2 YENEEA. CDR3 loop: CASSLARMNTGELFF. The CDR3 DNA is TGTGCCAGCAGCTTAGCCCGTATGAACACCGGGGAGCTGTTTTTT.

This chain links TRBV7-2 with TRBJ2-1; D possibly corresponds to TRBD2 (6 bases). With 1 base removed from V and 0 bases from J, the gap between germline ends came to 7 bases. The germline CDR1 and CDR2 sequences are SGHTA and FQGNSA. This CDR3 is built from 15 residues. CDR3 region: CASSLGGVSYNEQFF. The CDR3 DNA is TGTGCCAGCAGCTTAGGCGGGGTCTCCTACAATGAGCAGTTCTTC.

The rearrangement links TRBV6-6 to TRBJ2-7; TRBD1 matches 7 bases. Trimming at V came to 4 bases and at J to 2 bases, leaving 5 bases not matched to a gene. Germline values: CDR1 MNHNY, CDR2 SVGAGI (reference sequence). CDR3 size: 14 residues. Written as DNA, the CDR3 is TGTGCCAGCAGTTGGAACCAGGGGGCCTACGAGCAGTACTTC. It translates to CASSWNQGAYEQYF.

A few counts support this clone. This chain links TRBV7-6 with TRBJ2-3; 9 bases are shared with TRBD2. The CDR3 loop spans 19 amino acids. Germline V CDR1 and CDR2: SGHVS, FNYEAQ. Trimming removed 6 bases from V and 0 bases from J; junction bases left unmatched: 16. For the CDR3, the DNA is TGTGCCAGCAGGAGGGGTCTAGCGGGGCCGCGGGTTAGCACAGATACGCAGTATTTT. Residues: CASRRGLAGPRVSTDTQYF.

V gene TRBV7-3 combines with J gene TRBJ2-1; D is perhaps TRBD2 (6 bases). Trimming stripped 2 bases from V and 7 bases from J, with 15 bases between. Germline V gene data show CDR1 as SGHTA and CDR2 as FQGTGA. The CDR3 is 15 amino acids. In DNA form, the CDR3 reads TGTGCCAGCAGCTTATTGGGTCGGGAGCGAAATGAGCAGTTCTTC. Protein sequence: CASSLLGRERNEQFF.

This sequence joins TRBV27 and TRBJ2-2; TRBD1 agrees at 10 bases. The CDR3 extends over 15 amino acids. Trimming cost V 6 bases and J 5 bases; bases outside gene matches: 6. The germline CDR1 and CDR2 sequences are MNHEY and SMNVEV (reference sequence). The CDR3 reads CASSDRGLGTGELFF. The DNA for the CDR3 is TGTGCCAGCAGCGACAGGGGGCTCGGGACCGGGGAGCTGTTTTTT.

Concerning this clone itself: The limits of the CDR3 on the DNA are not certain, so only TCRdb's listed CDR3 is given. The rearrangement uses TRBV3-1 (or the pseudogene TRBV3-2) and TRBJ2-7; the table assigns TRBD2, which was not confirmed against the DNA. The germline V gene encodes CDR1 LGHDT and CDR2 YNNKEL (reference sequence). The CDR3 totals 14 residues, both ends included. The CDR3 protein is CASSPVASGSVMYF.

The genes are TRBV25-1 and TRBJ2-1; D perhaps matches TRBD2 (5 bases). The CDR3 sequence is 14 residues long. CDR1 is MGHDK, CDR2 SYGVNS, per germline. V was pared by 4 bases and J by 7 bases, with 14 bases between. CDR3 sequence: CASSGGLESNEQFF. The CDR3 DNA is TGTGCCAGCAGTGGCGGACTGGAGAGTAATGAGCAGTTCTTC.

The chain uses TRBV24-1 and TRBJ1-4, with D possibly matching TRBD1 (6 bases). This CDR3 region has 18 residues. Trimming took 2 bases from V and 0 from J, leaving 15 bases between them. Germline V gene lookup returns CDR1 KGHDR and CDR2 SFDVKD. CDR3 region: CATSDSGTFGATNEKLFF. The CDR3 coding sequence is TGTGCCACCAGTGATTCCGGGACATTCGGTGCAACTAATGAAAAACTGTTTTTT.

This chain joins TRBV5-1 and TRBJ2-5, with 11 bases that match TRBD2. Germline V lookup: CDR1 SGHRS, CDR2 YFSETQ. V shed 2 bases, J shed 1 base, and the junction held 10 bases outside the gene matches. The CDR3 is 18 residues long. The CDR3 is CASSFTRLAGGSQETQYF. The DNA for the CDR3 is TGCGCCAGCAGCTTTACCCGGCTAGCGGGAGGCAGCCAAGAGACCCAGTACTTC.

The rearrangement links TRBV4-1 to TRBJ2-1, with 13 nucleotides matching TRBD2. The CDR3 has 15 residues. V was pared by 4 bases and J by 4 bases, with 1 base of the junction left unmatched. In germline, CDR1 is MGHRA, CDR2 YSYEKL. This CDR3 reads CASSPGLAGYNEQFF. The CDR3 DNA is TGCGCCAGCAGCCCGGGACTAGCGGGGTACAATGAGCAGTTCTTC.